These T cell receptor beta chains were read from a single sample in a study of CD8+ T cells in alopecia areata. Method: immunoSEQ multiplex PCR; TCRdb's copy keeps in-frame clones and lacks some. The sample has 170,000 or so clones; approximately 56% are singletons. Sequenced material: CD4+ T cells sorted from blood, taken at week 0. The receptor set was obtained from a human donor with alopecia areata. Each CDR3 is given with its conserved first and last residue. The D gene is left open where the match is weak. Size tells how often a clone was seen (once, few, many) or the class of an expanded clone, and some rows leave it out.

cdr3_length clone_size j_call v_call d_call cdr3_nt cdr3_aa
16 once TRBJ2-2 TRBV13 - TGTGCCAGCAGCTTACGGCGGGATGCTGGCACCGGGGAGCTGTTTTTT CASSLRRDAGTGELFF
14 many TRBJ1-1 TRBV5-1 - TGCGCCAGCAGCTACACGGTTGGGGGCACTGAAGCTTTCTTT CASSYTVGGTEAFF
13 - TRBJ1-1 TRBV4-1 - TGCGCCAGCAGCGCAGGGATGAACACTGAAGCTTTCTTT CASSAGMNTEAFF
17 once TRBJ2-3 TRBV27 - TGTGCCAGCAGTTTGACCTCCCGGGGGTCTAGCACAGATACGCAGTATTTT CASSLTSRGSSTDTQYF
13 - TRBJ1-6 TRBV29-1 - TGCAGCGTTCAGAGCTCCTATAATTCACCCCTCCACTTT CSVQSSYNSPLHF
15 - TRBJ1-4 TRBV27 - TGTGCCAGCAGTTTAAGTCAGTTAGGAACGGAAAAACTGTTTTTT CASSLSQLGTEKLFF
17 few TRBJ2-1 TRBV29-1 TRBD2 TGCAGCGTTGTCCTTTTGCATGCGGGACTATACTACAATGAGCAGTTCTTC CSVVLLHAGLYYNEQFF
11 few TRBJ1-1 TRBV20-1 - TGCAGTGCTTTAGAGAACACTGAAGCTTTCTTT CSALENTEAFF
11 - TRBJ2-1 TRBV30 - TGTGCCTGGAGATGGTACAATGAGCAGTTCTTC CAWRWYNEQFF
12 - TRBJ1-1 TRBV6-1 - TGTGCCAGCAAATGGATTGACACTGAAGCTTTCTTT CASKWIDTEAFF